Listed here are 6 T cell receptor beta chains from one sample, sequenced in a study of blood T cell repertoires in COVID-19. Profiled with immunoSEQ multiplex PCR; TCRdb holds only in-frame clones, not every one. The sample holds more than 150,000 clones, 80% to 90% seen once. The specimen sequenced was peripheral blood. Receptors were obtained from a man aged 40-55 years with active or convalescent COVID-19.

The chain is built from TRBV6-2 or TRBV6-3 and TRBJ1-6, with D possibly TRBD1 on 5 matching bases. The CDR3 length is 15 residues. V lost 5 bases and J 9 bases, leaving 17 bases between the germline ends. The germline V gene encodes CDR1 MNHEY and CDR2 SVGEGT. The CDR3 DNA reads as TGTGCCAGCAGTCGCGGCGGGACCATAATTTCACCCCTCCACTTT. This encodes CASSRGGTIISPLHF.

The rearrangement links TRBV11-2 to TRBJ1-3, with D uncertain. Trimming cost V 5 bases and J 5 bases, with 19 bases left between them. CDR1 SGHAT and CDR2 FQNNGV come from the germline V gene. CDR3 size: 16 residues. CDR3 region: CASSPDPRGRRNTIYF. The DNA for the CDR3 is TGTGCCAGCAGCCCGGACCCCCGGGGTCGGAGAAACACCATATATTTT. Full variable domain (outside the CDR3, taken from reference TRBV11-2 and TRBJ1-3): EAGVAQSPRYKIIEKRQSVAFWCNPISGHATLYWYQQILGQGPKLLIQFQNNGVVDDSQLPKDRFSAERLKGVDSTLKIQPAKLEDSAVYLCASSPDPRGRRNTIYFGEGSWLTVV.

V usage is TRBV5-4 and J usage is TRBJ1-5, with D possibly TRBD1 on 5 matching bases. Trimming left V 0 bases short and J 7 bases short, with 20 bases between. CDR3 length: 17 amino acids. Germline V lookup: CDR1 SGHNT, CDR2 YYREEE (reference sequence). The CDR3 DNA reads TGTGCCAGCAGCTTGGCCCCAGGGATGACGTCCGGCCAGCCCCAGCATTTT. Translating it yields CASSLAPGMTSGQPQHF.

V gene TRBV28 combines with J gene TRBJ1-2, with 8 bases lining up with TRBD1. The CDR3 covers 14 residues. V dropped 7 bases and J dropped 2; count of bases not matched to a gene: 6. Looked up from germline, CDR1 is MDHEN and CDR2 is SYDVKM. In nucleotides, the CDR3 is TGTGCCAGCACCCCGCAGGGGGCAAACTATGGCTACACCTTC. Its protein is CASTPQGANYGYTF.

The gene calls are TRBV4-3 and TRBJ2-1; no reliable D call. V lost 0 bases, J lost 0 bases, and 12 bases lay in between. CDR1 LGHNA and CDR2 YSLEER come from the germline V gene. The CDR3 spans 17 residues. DNA for the CDR3: TGCGCCAGCAGCCAAGAACCCCAAGCGAGCTCCTACAATGAGCAGTTCTTC. Residues: CASSQEPQASSYNEQFF.

The V and J genes are TRBV18 and TRBJ2-3, with 10 positions matching TRBD2. With 3 bases clipped from V and 2 bases from J, the junction kept 5 bases outside the gene matches. The CDR3 totals 16 residues. Germline V CDR1 and CDR2: KGHSH, LQKENI. For the CDR3, the DNA is TGTGCCAGCTCACCCTCAGCGGGGGGGGTCACAGATACGCAGTATTTT. Translated: CASSPSAGGVTDTQYF.